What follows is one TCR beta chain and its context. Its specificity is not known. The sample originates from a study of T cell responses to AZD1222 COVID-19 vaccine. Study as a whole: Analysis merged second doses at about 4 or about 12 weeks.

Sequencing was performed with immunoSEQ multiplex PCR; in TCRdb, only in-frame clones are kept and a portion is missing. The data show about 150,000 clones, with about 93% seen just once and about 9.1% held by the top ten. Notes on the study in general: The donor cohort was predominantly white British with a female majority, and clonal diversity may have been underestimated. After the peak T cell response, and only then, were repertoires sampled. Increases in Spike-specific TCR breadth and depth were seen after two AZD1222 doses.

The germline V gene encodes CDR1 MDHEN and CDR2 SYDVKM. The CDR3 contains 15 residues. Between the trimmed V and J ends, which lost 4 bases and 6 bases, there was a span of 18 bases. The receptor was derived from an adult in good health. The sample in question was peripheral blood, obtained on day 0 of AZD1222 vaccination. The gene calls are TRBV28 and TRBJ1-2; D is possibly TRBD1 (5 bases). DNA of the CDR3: TGTGCCAGCAGTTCCCACCAGGGATCCCCTCATGGCTACACCTTC. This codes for CASSSHQGSPHGYTF.